The rows below give T cell receptor beta chains drawn from one sample of a study of OX40 agonist ivuxolimab in advanced cancers. Assay used: immunoSEQ multiplex PCR; TCRdb lists only in-frame clones, some missing. The sample holds roughly 75,000 clones, approximately 86% seen once. Here the sequenced sample was CD4+ or CD8+ T cells sorted from blood, taken in a trial of the OX40 agonist ivuxolimab. These receptors came from an adult with an advanced solid tumor such as melanoma, head and neck, liver or kidney cancer. Each CDR3 is given with its conserved first and last residue.

TRBJ1-5 TRBV19 15 CASSWASYSNQPQHF
TRBJ2-1 TRBV6-4 14 CASRPQGARDEQFF
TRBJ2-7 TRBV13 13 CASSRGQDYEQYF
TRBJ1-1 TRBV6-1 16 CASSEEGTGSGTEAFF
TRBJ2-7 TRBV18 14 CASSPKTGRREQYF
TRBJ1-5 TRBV19 13 CASDRGQWQPQHF
TRBJ1-3 TRBV9 15 CASSVVSGSKNTIYF
TRBJ2-3 TRBV7-9 11 CASSPLDTQYF
TRBJ2-3 TRBV7-7 13 CASSLGGTDTQYF
TRBJ2-3 TRBV18 16 CASKPQGARLTDTQYF
TRBJ2-2 TRBV7-3 16 CASSLNTGSNTGELFF
TRBJ2-1 TRBV5-1 15 CASRVAGGPINEQFF
TRBJ2-1 TRBV29-1 13 CSTSLATQNEQFF
TRBJ1-4 TRBV27 14 CASSFEGSNEKLFF
TRBJ2-7 TRBV4-1 12 CASSQVHGEQYF
TRBJ1-2 TRBV7-9 14 CASSLSGGAQGYTF
TRBJ2-7 TRBV7-2 15 CASSLPGLAGNEQYF
TRBJ2-7 TRBV2 13 CASSEDSEYEQYF
TRBJ1-2 TRBV30 13 CAWSALQFYGYTF
TRBJ2-2 TRBV5-1 15 CASHTSGWGTGELFF
TRBJ2-1 TRBV28 17 CASSLGTSGASYNEQFF
TRBJ2-1 TRBV7-3 15 CASSAEGQAYNEQFF